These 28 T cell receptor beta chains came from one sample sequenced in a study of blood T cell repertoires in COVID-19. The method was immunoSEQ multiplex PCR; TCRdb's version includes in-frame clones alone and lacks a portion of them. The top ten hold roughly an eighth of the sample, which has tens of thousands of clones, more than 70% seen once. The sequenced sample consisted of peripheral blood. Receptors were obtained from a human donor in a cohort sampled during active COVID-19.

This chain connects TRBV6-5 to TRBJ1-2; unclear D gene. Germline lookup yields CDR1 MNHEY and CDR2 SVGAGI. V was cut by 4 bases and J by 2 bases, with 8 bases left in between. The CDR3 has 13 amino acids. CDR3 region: CASSWSRNYGYTF. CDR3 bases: TGTGCCAGCAGTTGGTCCAGAAACTATGGCTACACCTTC.

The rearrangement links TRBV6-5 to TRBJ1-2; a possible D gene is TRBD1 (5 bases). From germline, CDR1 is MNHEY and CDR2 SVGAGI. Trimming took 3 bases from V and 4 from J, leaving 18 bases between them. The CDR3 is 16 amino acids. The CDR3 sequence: CASSYTVKIDSYGYTF. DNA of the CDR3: TGTGCCAGCAGTTATACAGTAAAGATAGACAGCTATGGCTACACCTTC.

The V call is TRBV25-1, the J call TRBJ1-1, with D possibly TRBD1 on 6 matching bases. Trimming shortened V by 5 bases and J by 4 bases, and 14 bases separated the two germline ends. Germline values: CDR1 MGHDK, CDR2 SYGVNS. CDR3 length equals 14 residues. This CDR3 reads CASSHIGGATEAFF. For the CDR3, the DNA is TGTGCCAGCAGTCACATCGGGGGGGCCACTGAAGCTTTCTTT.

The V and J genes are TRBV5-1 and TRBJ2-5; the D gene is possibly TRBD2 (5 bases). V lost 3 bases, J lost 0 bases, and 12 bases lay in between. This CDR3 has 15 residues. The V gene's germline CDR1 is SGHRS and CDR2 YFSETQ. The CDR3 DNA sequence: TGCGCCAGCAGCTCGGCCGGGGTCCACCAAGAGACCCAGTACTTC. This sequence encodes CASSSAGVHQETQYF.

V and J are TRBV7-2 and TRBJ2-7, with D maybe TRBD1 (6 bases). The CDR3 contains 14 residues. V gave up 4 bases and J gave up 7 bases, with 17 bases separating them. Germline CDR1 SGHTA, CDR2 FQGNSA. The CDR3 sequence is CASSSTDSTREQYF. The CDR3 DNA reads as TGTGCCAGCAGCTCAACGGACAGTACGAGGGAGCAGTACTTC.

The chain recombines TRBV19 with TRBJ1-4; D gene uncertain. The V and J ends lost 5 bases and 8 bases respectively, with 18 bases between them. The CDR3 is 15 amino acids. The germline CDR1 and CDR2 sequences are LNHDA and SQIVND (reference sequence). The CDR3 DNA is TGTGCCAGTAGTGCCACCGATCCGACTGCGGAAAAACTGTTTTTT. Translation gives CASSATDPTAEKLFF.

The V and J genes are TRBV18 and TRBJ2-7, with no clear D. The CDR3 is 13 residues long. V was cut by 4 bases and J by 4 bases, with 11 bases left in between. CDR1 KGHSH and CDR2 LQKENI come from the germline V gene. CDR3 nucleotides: TGTGCCAGCTCACGATCAGCGACTTACGAGCAGTACTTC. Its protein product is CASSRSATYEQYF.

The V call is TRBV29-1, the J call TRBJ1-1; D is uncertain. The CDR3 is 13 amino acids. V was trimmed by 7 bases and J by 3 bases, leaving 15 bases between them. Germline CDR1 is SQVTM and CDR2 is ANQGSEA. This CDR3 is CSGLGRLDTEAFF. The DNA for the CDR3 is TGCAGCGGGTTGGGGAGATTGGACACTGAAGCTTTCTTT. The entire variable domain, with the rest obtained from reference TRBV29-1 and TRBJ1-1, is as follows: SAVISQKPSRDICQRGTSLTIQCQVDSQVTMMFWYRQQPGQSLTLIATANQGSEATYESGFVIDKFPISRPNLTFSTLTVSNMSPEDSSIYLCSGLGRLDTEAFFGQGTRLTVV.

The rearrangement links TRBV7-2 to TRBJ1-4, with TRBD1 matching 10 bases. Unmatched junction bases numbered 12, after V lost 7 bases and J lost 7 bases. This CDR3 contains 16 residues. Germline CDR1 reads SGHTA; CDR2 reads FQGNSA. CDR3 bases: TGTGCCAGCACCTTGACAGGGGGCTTGGGAAGTGAAAAACTGTTTTTT. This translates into CASTLTGGLGSEKLFF.

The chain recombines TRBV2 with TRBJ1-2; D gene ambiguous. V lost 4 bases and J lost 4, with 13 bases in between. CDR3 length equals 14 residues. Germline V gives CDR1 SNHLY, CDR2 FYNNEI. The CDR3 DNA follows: TGTGCCAGCAGTGTAACAGCGGTCGGCTATGGCTACACCTTC. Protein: CASSVTAVGYGYTF.

The CDR3 nucleotides are TGTGCCAGCAGCTTTGACGGGGGGGGATCCTACGAGCAGTACTTC. It codes for CASSFDGGGSYEQYF. The chain has TRBV7-2 and TRBJ2-7; 8 bases align to TRBD2. V trimming: 3 bases; J trimming: 1 base; junction bases outside the gene matches: 5. Germline CDR1 reads SGHTA; CDR2 reads FQGNSA. This CDR3 is 15 amino acids long.

CDR3 in amino acids: CASSFGTGGDGYTF. The CDR3 DNA is TGCGCCAGCAGCTTTGGGACAGGCGGAGATGGCTACACCTTC. This sequence joins TRBV5-1 and TRBJ1-2, with 8 bases that match TRBD1. The V gene's germline CDR1 is SGHRS and CDR2 YFSETQ. Germline trimming cut 2 bases from V and 6 bases from J; bases unmatched to any gene: 6. The CDR3 contains 14 residues.

The CDR3 region is CASSQDGQGNEKLFF. CDR3 DNA: TGCGCCAGCAGCCAAGATGGCCAGGGGAATGAAAAACTGTTTTTT. V usage is TRBV4-3 and J usage is TRBJ1-4; maybe TRBD1 (6 bases). Trimming took off 0 bases at V and 5 bases at J, with 10 bases between the two ends. CDR1 LGHNA and CDR2 YSLEER come from the germline V gene. The CDR3 consists of 15 residues.

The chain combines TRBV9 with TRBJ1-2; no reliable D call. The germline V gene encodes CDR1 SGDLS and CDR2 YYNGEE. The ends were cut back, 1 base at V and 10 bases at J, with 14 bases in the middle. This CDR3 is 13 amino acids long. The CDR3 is CASSVSPRLDYTF. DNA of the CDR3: TGTGCCAGCAGCGTATCGCCCCGACTGGACTACACCTTC. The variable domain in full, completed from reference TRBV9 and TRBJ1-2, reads DSGVTQTPKHLITATGQRVTLRCSPRSGDLSVYWYQQSLDQGLQFLIQYYNGEERAKGNILERFSAQQFPDLHSELNLSSLELGDSALYFCASSVSPRLDYTFGSGTRLTVV.

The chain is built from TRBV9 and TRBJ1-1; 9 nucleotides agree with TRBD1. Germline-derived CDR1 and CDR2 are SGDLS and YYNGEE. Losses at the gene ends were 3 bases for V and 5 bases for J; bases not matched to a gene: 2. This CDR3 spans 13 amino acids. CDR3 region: CASSGGQGTEAFF. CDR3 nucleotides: TGTGCCAGCAGCGGTGGACAGGGGACTGAAGCTTTCTTT.

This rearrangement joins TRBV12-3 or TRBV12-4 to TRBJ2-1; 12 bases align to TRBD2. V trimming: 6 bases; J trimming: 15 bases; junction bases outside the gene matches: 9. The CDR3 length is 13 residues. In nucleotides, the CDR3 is TGTGCCAGCAGCGTGACTAGCGGGGGTGATTTGTTCTTC. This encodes CASSVTSGGDLFF.

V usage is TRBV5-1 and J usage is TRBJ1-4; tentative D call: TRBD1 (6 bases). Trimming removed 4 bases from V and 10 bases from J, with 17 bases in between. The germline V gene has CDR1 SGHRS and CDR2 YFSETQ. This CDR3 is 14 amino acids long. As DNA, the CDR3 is TGCGCCAGCAGCCCATCGGACAGTTCGGGAAAACTGTTTTTT. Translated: CASSPSDSSGKLFF.

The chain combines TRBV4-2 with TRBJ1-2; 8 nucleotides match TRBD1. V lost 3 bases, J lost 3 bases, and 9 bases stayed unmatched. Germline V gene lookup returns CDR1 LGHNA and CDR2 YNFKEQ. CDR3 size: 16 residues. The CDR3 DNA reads TGTGCCAGCAGCCAGTCCAGGGGGCGCGATGACTATGGCTACACCTTC. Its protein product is CASSQSRGRDDYGYTF.

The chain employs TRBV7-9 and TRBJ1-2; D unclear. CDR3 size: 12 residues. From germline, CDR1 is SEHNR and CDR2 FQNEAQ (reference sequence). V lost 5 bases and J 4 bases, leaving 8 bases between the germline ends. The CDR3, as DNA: TGTGCCAGCAGCACAACCCGCTATGGCTACACCTTC. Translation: CASSTTRYGYTF. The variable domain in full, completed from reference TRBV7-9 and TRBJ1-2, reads DTGVSQNPRHKITKRGQNVTFRCDPISEHNRLYWYRQTLGQGPEFLTYFQNEAQLEKSRLLSDRFSAERPKGSFSTLEIQRTEQGDSAMYLCASSTTRYGYTFGSGTRLTVV.

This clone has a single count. The chain's CDR3 is CASSMDRVQPQHF. The CDR3 DNA reads TGTGCCAGTAGTATGGACAGGGTTCAGCCCCAGCATTTT. V is TRBV19 and J is TRBJ1-5; TRBD1 aligns across 8 bases. V lost 3 bases to trimming and J lost 6 bases; unmatched junction nucleotides: 1. This CDR3 contains 13 residues. Germline CDR1 is LNHDA and CDR2 is SQIVND (reference sequence).

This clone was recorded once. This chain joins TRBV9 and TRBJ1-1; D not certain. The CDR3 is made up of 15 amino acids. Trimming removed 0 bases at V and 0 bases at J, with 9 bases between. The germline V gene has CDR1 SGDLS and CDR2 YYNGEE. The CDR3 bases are TGTGCCAGCAGCGTAGACACGGGGTTGAACACTGAAGCTTTCTTT. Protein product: CASSVDTGLNTEAFF.

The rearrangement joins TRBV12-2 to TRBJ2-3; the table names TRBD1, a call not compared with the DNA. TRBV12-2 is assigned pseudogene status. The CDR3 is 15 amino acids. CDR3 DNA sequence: TGTGCAAGTCGCTTAGAGAGGACAGGTCGGGATACGCAGTATTTT. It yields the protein CASRLERTGRDTQYF.

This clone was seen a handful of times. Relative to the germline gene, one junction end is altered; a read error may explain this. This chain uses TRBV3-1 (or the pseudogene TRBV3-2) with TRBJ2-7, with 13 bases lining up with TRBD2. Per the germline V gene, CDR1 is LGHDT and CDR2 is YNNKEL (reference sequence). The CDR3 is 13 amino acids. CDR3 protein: CASSLTTSGGPLF. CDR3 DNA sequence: TGTGCCAGCAGCCTCACGACTAGCGGGGGGCCTTTATTC.

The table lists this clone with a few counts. CDR3 sequence reads: CASRTDRLSNQPQHF. The CDR3 region has the DNA TGTGCCAGCCGTACGGACAGGTTAAGCAATCAGCCCCAGCATTTT. The V and J genes are TRBV6-5 and TRBJ1-5, with 7 bases matching TRBD1. Germline V gene data show CDR1 as MNHEY and CDR2 as SVGAGI. The CDR3 is 15 residues long. V lost 8 bases and J lost 1; bases outside the gene matches: 8.

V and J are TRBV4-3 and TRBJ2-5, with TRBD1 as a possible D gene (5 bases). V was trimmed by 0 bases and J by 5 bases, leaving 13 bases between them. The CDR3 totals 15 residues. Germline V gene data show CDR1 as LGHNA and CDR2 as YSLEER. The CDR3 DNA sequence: TGCGCCAGCAGCCAAGATTATGGGGCGGAGGAGACCCAGTACTTC. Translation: CASSQDYGAEETQYF.

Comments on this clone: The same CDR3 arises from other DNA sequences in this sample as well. The CDR3 sequence: CASSRLDRGMGGYTF. The CDR3 DNA follows: TGTGCCAGTAGCCGTCTAGACAGGGGGATGGGTGGCTACACCTTC. The J gene is TRBJ1-2, the V gene TRBV5-8, with 9 bases that match TRBD1. Trimming at V came to 8 bases and at J to 7 bases, leaving 15 bases not matched to a gene. The CDR3 contains 15 residues. The V gene's germline CDR1 is SGHTS and CDR2 YDEGEE.

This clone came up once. The CDR3 region has the DNA TGTGCCAGCAGCCTCGAACAGGGGGCGGGCACCGGGGAGCTGTTTTTT. Translating gives CASSLEQGAGTGELFF. The chain has TRBV3-1 (or the pseudogene TRBV3-2) and TRBJ2-2; 9 bases agree with TRBD1. Trimming cost V 4 bases and J 4 bases; bases outside gene matches: 7. The CDR3 has 16 residues. Germline V gene data show CDR1 as LGHDT and CDR2 as YNNKEL (reference sequence).

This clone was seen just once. The CDR3 DNA reads TGTGCCAGCAGAGGGACAGGAGTTGGCTACACCTTC. Translation: CASRGTGVGYTF. This chain links TRBV3-1 (or the pseudogene TRBV3-2) with TRBJ1-2; 8 nucleotides agree with TRBD1. The CDR3 runs to 12 residues. V trimming: 6 bases; J trimming: 7 bases; junction bases outside the gene matches: 4. The germline CDR1 and CDR2 sequences are LGHDT and YNNKEL (reference sequence).